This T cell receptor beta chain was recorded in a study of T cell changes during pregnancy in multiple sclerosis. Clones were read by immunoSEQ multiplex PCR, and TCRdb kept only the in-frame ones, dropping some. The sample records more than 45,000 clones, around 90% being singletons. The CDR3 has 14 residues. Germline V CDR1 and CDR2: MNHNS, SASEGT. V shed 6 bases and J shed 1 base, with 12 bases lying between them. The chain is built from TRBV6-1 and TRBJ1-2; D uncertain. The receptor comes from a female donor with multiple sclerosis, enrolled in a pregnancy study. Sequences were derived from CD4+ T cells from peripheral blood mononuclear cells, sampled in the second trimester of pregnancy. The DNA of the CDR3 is TGTGCCAGCAGAGCCGGGTCCCATAACTATGGCTACACCTTC. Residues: CASRAGSHNYGYTF.